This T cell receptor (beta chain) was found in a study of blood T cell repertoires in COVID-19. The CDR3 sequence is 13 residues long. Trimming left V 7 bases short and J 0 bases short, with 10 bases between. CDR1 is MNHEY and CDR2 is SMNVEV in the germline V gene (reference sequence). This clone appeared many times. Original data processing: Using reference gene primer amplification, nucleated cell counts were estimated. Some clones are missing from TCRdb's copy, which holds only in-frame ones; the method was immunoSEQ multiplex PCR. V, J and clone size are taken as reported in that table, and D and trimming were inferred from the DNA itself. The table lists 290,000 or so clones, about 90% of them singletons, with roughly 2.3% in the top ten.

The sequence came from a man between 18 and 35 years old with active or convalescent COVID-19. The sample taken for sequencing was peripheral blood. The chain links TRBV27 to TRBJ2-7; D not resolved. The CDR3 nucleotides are TGTGCCAGCACTGGGCAGGACTCCTACGAGCAGTACTTC. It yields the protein CASTGQDSYEQYF.